These T cell receptor beta chains were read from a single sample in a study of Ad26.COV2.S vaccination and SARS-CoV-2 variants. Assay: immunoSEQ multiplex PCR; the TCRdb copy retains only in-frame clones and omits some. Of a few hundred thousand clones in the sample, 70% to 90% were seen once. Material: peripheral blood, obtained in a trial of Ad26.COV2.S vaccine versus placebo. These receptors were collected from a person between 18 and 60 years old who received the Ad26.COV2.S COVID-19 vaccine or a placebo. Both conserved end residues are part of each CDR3. The order of the fields is D gene, clone size, V gene, J gene, CDR3 DNA, CDR3 protein. The D gene is left open where the match is weak. Some rows mark clone size as missing; the rest say once, few, many or name a class of expanded clone.

D: TRBD1; size: once; V: TRBV5-1; J: TRBJ2-5; DNA: TGCGCCAGCAGCAGCGGGACAGGGGGCTGGGAGACCCAGTACTTC; CDR3: CASSSGTGGWETQYF
D: TRBD1; size: .; V: TRBV5-1; J: TRBJ2-6; DNA: TGCGCCAGCAGGGGACAGAACGAGGGCTCTGGGGCCAACGTCCTGACTTTC; CDR3: CASRGQNEGSGANVLTF
D: TRBD2; size: .; V: TRBV18; J: TRBJ2-1; DNA: TGTGCCAGCTCACCCCCGGCCTTGGCGGGAGGGTACAATGAGCAGTTCTTC; CDR3: CASSPPALAGGYNEQFF
D: .; size: .; V: TRBV6-5; J: TRBJ1-6; DNA: TGTGCCAGCAGTTACCAAGCAGGGCGGGATTCACCCCTCCACTTT; CDR3: CASSYQAGRDSPLHF
D: .; size: .; V: TRBV3-1/TRBV3-2; J: TRBJ2-1; DNA: TGTGCCAGCAGCCAAGAGGGTTCTAGCCTTGAGCAGTTCTTC; CDR3: CASSQEGSSLEQFF
D: .; size: .; V: TRBV19; J: TRBJ2-2; DNA: TGTGCCAGTATAGTCGGCAGGGGCACCGGGGAGCTGTTTTTT; CDR3: CASIVGRGTGELFF
D: TRBD1; size: .; V: TRBV5-6; J: TRBJ2-2; DNA: TGTGCCAGCAGCGTACCCCGGGACAGGTTATCCGGGGAGCTGTTTTTT; CDR3: CASSVPRDRLSGELFF
D: .; size: .; V: TRBV5-1; J: TRBJ1-3; DNA: TGCGCCAGCAGCTTGGAGGGAAATGGAGGAAACACCATATATTTT; CDR3: CASSLEGNGGNTIYF
D: .; size: .; V: TRBV19; J: TRBJ2-4; DNA: TGTGCCAGTAGTATTGTACAGGGAGGGAGGTGGAGCATTCAGTACTTC; CDR3: CASSIVQGGRWSIQYF
D: .; size: once; V: TRBV18; J: TRBJ2-7; DNA: TGTGCCAGCTCACCACTGGGCGCTGGGGGCTACGAGCAGTACTTC; CDR3: CASSPLGAGGYEQYF
D: .; size: .; V: TRBV2; J: TRBJ2-1; DNA: TGTGCCAGCAGTGCGACTAGACAGGGTGGGATCAATGAGCAGTTCTTC; CDR3: CASSATRQGGINEQFF